This TCR beta chain derives from a study of T cell changes during pregnancy in multiple sclerosis. Some clones are missing from TCRdb's copy, which holds only in-frame ones; the method was immunoSEQ multiplex PCR. The table includes 30,000 to 45,000 clones, around 91% detected once. The specimen comprised CD4+ T cells from peripheral blood mononuclear cells, sampled in the second trimester of pregnancy. The receptor's source is a female donor in good health, enrolled as a control in a pregnancy study.

CDR3 nucleotide sequence: TGTGCCAGCAGACCGGGACAAGCTATTAATGAGCAGTTCTTC. It codes for CASRPGQAINEQFF. The rearrangement uses TRBV27 and TRBJ2-1, with a tentative D call TRBD1 (6 bases). CDR3 length equals 14 residues. Trimming removed 6 bases at V and 7 bases at J, with 16 bases between. The germline V gene has CDR1 MNHEY and CDR2 SMNVEV (reference sequence).